This T cell receptor beta chain was sequenced in a study of T-cell reconstitution after alpha-beta-depleted transplantation in children. Notes on the study in general: From surviving recipient T cells and thymic progenitors came the high day-60 TCRbeta diversity observed in some patients.

The CDR3 consists of 20 residues. Trimming removed 3 bases from V and 7 bases from J, with 32 bases in between. From germline, CDR1 is KGHSH and CDR2 LQKENI. As to this clonotype: The antigen is undetermined.

For TCRbeta, the library was prepared with unique molecular identifiers. TCRdb analysed the PCR reads with MiXCR anew, one entry per CDR3 protein. The sample lists about 980,000 distinct CDR3 sequences, less than 30% occurring once. The sequence was obtained from a boy younger than two who had a stem cell transplant for SCID, so the T cells may come from the graft donor. The chain recombines TRBV18 with TRBJ2-3; D remains ambiguous. The sample was PBMCs, mostly from graft donor cells, taken 360 days after TCRalphabeta/CD19-depleted stem cell transplant. CDR3 residues: CASSPTTGPLGPNVRNTQYF. CDR3 bases: TGTGCCAGCTCACCTACCACGGGTCCTCTGGGCCCCAATGTCAGAAATACGCAGTATTTT.